Below are 11 T cell receptor beta chains sequenced from a single sample in a study of cytomegalovirus exposure and HLA in healthy donors. Both 60 Vbeta primers and 13 Jbeta primers went into the PCR. TCRdb's copy holds only in-frame clones and misses some; the assay was immunoSEQ multiplex PCR. This table holds 95,000 to 110,000 clones, around three quarters found once. The sequencing sample was made of PBMCs. These receptors were taken from a man aged 25-45 years in good health and CMV-seronegative.

CDR3 DNA: TGTGCCAGCAGCGTAGCAGGCCGGGGGGGATTAAACCAAGAGACCCAGTACTTC. It codes for CASSVAGRGGLNQETQYF. V is TRBV9 and J is TRBJ2-5, with TRBD2 identical over 8 bases. CDR3 length: 18 residues. J was trimmed by 0 bases and V by 0 bases; bases with no gene match: 10. Germline CDR1 SGDLS, CDR2 YYNGEE.

The chain couples TRBV7-9 to TRBJ2-5, with D perhaps TRBD1 (6 bases). The CDR3 has 16 residues. V lost 5 bases and J lost 5, with 21 bases in between. Germline assignment: CDR1 SEHNR and CDR2 FQNEAQ (reference sequence). CDR3 sequence (DNA): TGTGCCAGCAGCCCACCTGGACAGATCCAATTGGAGACCCAGTACTTC. Its translation: CASSPPGQIQLETQYF. Drawing the rest from reference TRBV7-9 and TRBJ2-5, the complete variable domain is DTGVSQNPRHKITKRGQNVTFRCDPISEHNRLYWYRQTLGQGPEFLTYFQNEAQLEKSRLLSDRFSAERPKGSFSTLEIQRTEQGDSAMYLCASSPPGQIQLETQYFGPGTRLLVL.

A few counts support this clone. For the CDR3, the DNA is TGTGCCAGTAGGCCCGTCGGGACAGGGGGTAGCAATCAGCCCCAGCATTTT. Protein: CASRPVGTGGSNQPQHF. The chain joins TRBV19 to TRBJ1-5; 11 bases fit TRBD1. Germline CDR1 is LNHDA and CDR2 is SQIVND (reference sequence). The CDR3 runs 17 residues. The J segment lost 0 bases and the V segment lost 6 bases, leaving 7 bases of the junction unmatched.

V and J are TRBV6-5 and TRBJ2-2; D gene ambiguous. Germline V CDR1 and CDR2: MNHEY, SVGAGI. CDR3 length: 12 residues. Deletions cut 5 bases from V and 5 bases from J, with 6 bases between. This CDR3 reads CASSPQTGELFF. DNA for the CDR3: TGTGCCAGCAGTCCCCAGACCGGGGAGCTGTTTTTT.

V and J are TRBV19 and TRBJ2-5; D is ambiguous. The germline V and J ends were trimmed by 3 bases and 4 bases, with 9 bases remaining between them. Germline CDR1 LNHDA, CDR2 SQIVND (reference sequence). The CDR3 covers 13 residues. In DNA form, the CDR3 reads TGTGCCAGTAGTATGCACAGCCGAGAGACCCAGTACTTC. Translation gives CASSMHSRETQYF.

This clone was observed once. V usage is TRBV5-8 and J usage is TRBJ2-1; D gene unclear. CDR1 is SGHTS and CDR2 is YDEGEE in the germline V gene. The CDR3 spans 13 residues. Trimming cost V 0 bases and J 7 bases, with 8 bases left between them. The CDR3 region is CASSLEPGNEQFF. The CDR3 coding sequence is TGTGCCAGCAGCTTGGAACCCGGGAATGAGCAGTTCTTC.

The rearrangement links TRBV5-4 to TRBJ1-2, with TRBD1 identical over 9 bases. Trimming removed 0 bases from V and 4 bases from J; junction bases left unmatched: 7. CDR3 length: 16 amino acids. Germline V CDR1 and CDR2: SGHNT, YYREEE (reference sequence). CDR3 residues: CASSLAPGQGIYGYTF. CDR3 bases: TGTGCCAGCAGCTTGGCTCCGGGACAGGGAATCTATGGCTACACCTTC.

This clone was detected only once. The chain combines TRBV7-6 with TRBJ2-6, with 9 nucleotides matching TRBD1. With V trimmed by 5 bases and J by 3 bases, 8 bases remained unmatched. The CDR3 loop spans 17 amino acids. Germline V gene data show CDR1 as SGHVS and CDR2 as FNYEAQ. The CDR3 bases are TGTGCCAGCAGCGGGGACAGGGAGGTCCTTGGGGCCAACGTCCTGACTTTC. Translated: CASSGDREVLGANVLTF.

The chain links TRBV5-6 to TRBJ2-5, with D hard to call. The germline V and J ends were trimmed by 4 bases and 5 bases, with 6 bases remaining between them. CDR1 SGHDT and CDR2 YYEEEE come from the germline V gene. The CDR3 has 11 residues. The CDR3 loop reads CASSLSETQYF. CDR3 in DNA: TGTGCCAGCAGCCTGAGCGAGACCCAGTACTTC.

The genes are TRBV2 and TRBJ2-3, with 8 positions matching TRBD2. The J segment lost 1 base and the V segment lost 8 bases, leaving 5 bases of the junction unmatched. Germline V gene lookup returns CDR1 SNHLY and CDR2 FYNNEI. There are 14 residues in the CDR3. In DNA form, the CDR3 reads TGTGCCAGCCTACTAGCGGAGGGCACAGATACGCAGTATTTT. Translation gives CASLLAEGTDTQYF.

The rearrangement uses TRBV16 and TRBJ1-2; possibly TRBD1 for D (5 bases). Germline V gives CDR1 KGHSY, CDR2 FQNENV. The CDR3 runs 17 residues. The germline V and J ends were trimmed by 4 bases and 5 bases, with 23 bases remaining between them. The CDR3 sequence: CASSRRPSDRGLYGYTF. CDR3 coding DNA: TGTGCCAGCAGCCGGCGCCCGTCTGATAGGGGTCTGTATGGCTACACCTTC. Drawing the rest from reference TRBV16 and TRBJ1-2, the complete variable domain is GEEVAQTPKHLVRGEGQKAKLYCAPIKGHSYVFWYQQVLKNEFKFLISFQNENVFDETGMPKERFSAKCLPNSPCSLEIQATKLEDSAVYFCASSRRPSDRGLYGYTFGSGTRLTVV.